Each of the 30 T cell receptor beta chains below was sequenced from the same sample in a study of breast tumors, draining lymph nodes, adjacent tissues. TCRdb used MiXCR to reprocess the multiplex PCR reads, holding one entry per CDR3 protein. The sample contains about 46,000 distinct CDR3 sequences, approximately 22% of which appear only once. The sample comprised breast tumor tissue. Source of these receptors: a female donor with breast cancer. Some clones in this sample may be carry-over from other donors' samples.

This clonotype was detected only a few times. The V and J genes are TRBV18 and TRBJ2-1; the match to TRBD1 covers 7 bases. This CDR3 is 16 amino acids long. V dropped 1 base and J dropped 5; count of bases not matched to a gene: 8. CDR1 and CDR2 (germline): KGHSH, LQKENI. This chain's CDR3 is CASSPLSGQGDNEQFF. In DNA, the CDR3 is TGTGCCAGCTCACCACTGTCTGGGCAGGGGGACAATGAGCAGTTCTTC.

As for this clonotype: A much larger clone lies one base from this, so it may be a read error. The chain combines TRBV15 with TRBJ2-1, with 8 bases that match TRBD2. CDR1 is LNHNV and CDR2 is YYDKDF in the germline V gene (reference sequence). This CDR3 is 14 amino acids long. The CDR3 DNA is TGTACCACCAGCAGAGGACGGGGGGGCAATGAGCAGTTCTTC. This gives the protein CTTSRGRGGNEQFF.

This clonotype was recorded at least ten times. V is TRBV6-6 and J is TRBJ1-2, with 8 bases lining up with TRBD1. CDR1 is MNHNY and CDR2 is SVGAGI in the germline V gene (reference sequence). Unmatched junction bases numbered 7, after V lost 4 bases and J lost 3 bases. The length of the CDR3 is 15 residues. CDR3 amino acids: CASSSRTGRDYGYTF. The CDR3 DNA follows: TGTGCCAGCAGTTCTCGGACAGGGAGGGACTATGGCTACACCTTC.

This clonotype was detected many times. The gene calls are TRBV19 and TRBJ1-6, with D hard to call. The V end was cut by 4 bases, the J end by 0 bases, with 7 bases between. The CDR3 is made up of 15 amino acids. The germline V gene encodes CDR1 LNHDA and CDR2 SQIVND (reference sequence). CDR3 nucleotide sequence: TGTGCCAGTAGTACCAAGAGCTCCTATAATTCACCCCTCCACTTT. Amino acids: CASSTKSSYNSPLHF.

This clonotype was recorded at least ten times. The rearrangement links TRBV4-1 to TRBJ1-2; D ambiguous. The CDR3 is 15 amino acids. Trimming pared 2 bases from V and 4 bases from J, leaving 14 bases between. Germline V CDR1 and CDR2: MGHRA, YSYEKL. CDR3 sequence: CASSQSFTDGYGYTF. The CDR3 nucleotides read TGCGCCAGCAGCCAATCATTTACGGACGGCTATGGCTACACCTTC.

This clonotype was detected many times. This chain connects TRBV11-2 to TRBJ2-2; no clear D gene. The CDR3 totals 14 residues. Trimming took 5 bases from V and 2 from J, leaving 9 bases between them. Germline-derived CDR1 and CDR2 are SGHAT and FQNNGV. DNA of the CDR3: TGTGCCAGCAGCGCTAACTTAAACACCGGGGAGCTGTTTTTT. It encodes CASSANLNTGELFF.

The sample holds a few counts of this clonotype. The genes are TRBV18 and TRBJ1-4; D is ambiguous. CDR1 is KGHSH, CDR2 LQKENI, per germline. Trimming left V 3 bases short and J 4 bases short, with 3 bases between. This CDR3 region has 12 residues. This CDR3 is CASSPDNEKLFF. The CDR3, as DNA: TGTGCCAGCTCACCGGATAATGAAAAACTGTTTTTT.

The chain couples TRBV7-3 to TRBJ2-1, with D perhaps TRBD1 (7 bases). V lost 1 base to trimming and J lost 7 bases, with 14 bases between them. This CDR3 spans 15 amino acids. The germline V gene has CDR1 SGHTA and CDR2 FQGTGA. CDR3 protein: CASSLKWAGGNEQFF. For the CDR3, the DNA is TGTGCCAGCAGCTTAAAGTGGGCAGGGGGGAATGAGCAGTTCTTC.

This clonotype came up many times. The chain combines TRBV24-1 with TRBJ2-6; 9 nucleotides match TRBD1. Germline V CDR1 and CDR2: KGHDR, SFDVKD. The CDR3 runs 14 residues. After removal of 10 bases from V and 8 bases from J, the junction contained 8 bases not matched to a gene. The CDR3 region is CATGQGLTSNVLTF. The CDR3 bases are TGTGCCACTGGACAGGGGTTAACGTCCAACGTCCTGACTTTC.

The table lists this clonotype with many counts. The chain joins TRBV6-1 to TRBJ1-2; D call uncertain. Trimming took 0 bases from V and 6 from J, leaving 11 bases between them. CDR3 length: 14 amino acids. The germline V gene has CDR1 MNHNS and CDR2 SASEGT. CDR3 loop: CASSEARLQHGYTF. The CDR3 DNA sequence: TGTGCCAGCAGTGAAGCACGCCTCCAGCATGGCTACACCTTC.

This clonotype occurred a few times. V usage is TRBV6-4 and J usage is TRBJ2-3; a weak D match, TRBD2 (6 bases). Looked up from germline, CDR1 is MRHNA and CDR2 is SNTAGT. V was clipped by 7 bases and J by 5 bases, with 22 bases between them. The CDR3 sequence is 16 residues long. The CDR3, as DNA: TGTGCCAGCATCAGATCGGGAGTAATGAGAATAGATACGCAGTATTTT. This codes for CASIRSGVMRIDTQYF.

The table lists this clonotype with many counts. The chain couples TRBV10-3 to TRBJ1-2; TRBD1 is a possible D gene (6 bases). CDR3 size: 13 residues. Germline V gives CDR1 ENHRY, CDR2 SYGVKD. Trimming left V 4 bases short and J 2 bases short, with 8 bases between. The CDR3 spells CAISGTENYGYTF. Here the CDR3 DNA reads TGTGCCATCAGTGGGACAGAGAACTATGGCTACACCTTC.

The table lists this clonotype with many counts. The rearrangement links TRBV20-1 to TRBJ2-1, with 12 bases matching TRBD2. Germline V lookup: CDR1 DFQATT, CDR2 SNEGSKA (reference sequence). The J segment lost 7 bases and the V segment lost 0 bases, leaving 7 bases of the junction unmatched. The CDR3 runs 16 residues. The CDR3 DNA reads TGCAGTGCTAGAGATCGAATCCTAGCGGGAGGGAATGAGCAGTTCTTC. It encodes CSARDRILAGGNEQFF.

Details on this clonotype: This may stem from a read error, because a much larger clone lies one nucleotide away. The CDR3 reads CASSYSQGTYNGQFF. The CDR3 DNA reads TGTGCCAGCAGTTACTCCCAGGGAACCTACAATGGGCAGTTCTTC. The V and J genes are TRBV6-5 and TRBJ2-1, with D possibly being TRBD1 (5 bases). The CDR3 has 15 amino acids. In germline, CDR1 is MNHEY, CDR2 SVGAGI.

Points on this clonotype: Germline is not matched at one junction end, which may reflect a read error. V gene TRBV6-1 combines with J gene TRBJ2-7, with D perhaps matching TRBD1 or TRBD2 (5 bases each). The CDR3 has 15 residues. Germline CDR1 and CDR2: MNHNS and SASEGT. Here the CDR3 DNA reads TGTGTCAGCAGTGGGGAAGATGGGGGTGGCTACGAGCAGTACTTC. It codes for CVSSGEDGGGYEQYF.

This clonotype was detected ten times or more. The CDR3 loop is CASSQLTRNYGYTF. The CDR3 DNA follows: TGCGCCAGCAGCCAACTGACACGGAACTATGGCTACACCTTC. The rearrangement links TRBV4-1 to TRBJ1-2; D remains unclear. The CDR3 runs to 14 residues. Germline assignment: CDR1 MGHRA and CDR2 YSYEKL. V was cut by 2 bases and J by 2 bases, with 9 bases left in between.

At least ten counts were recorded for this clonotype. The V and J genes are TRBV18 and TRBJ1-6, with D hard to call. Germline V gene sequence: CDR1 KGHSH, CDR2 LQKENI. V lost 3 bases and J 9 bases, leaving 15 bases between the germline ends. The CDR3 runs to 15 residues. The CDR3 loop reads CASSPNRDRSSPLHF. CDR3 nucleotide sequence: TGTGCCAGCTCACCTAACCGGGATAGGAGTTCACCCCTCCACTTT.

The table lists this clonotype with many counts. The chain carries TRBV7-3 and TRBJ1-2; D call uncertain. Germline V gives CDR1 SGHTA, CDR2 FQGTGA. The CDR3 length is 13 residues. Trimming took off 5 bases at V and 6 bases at J, with 13 bases between the two ends. The CDR3 nucleotides are TGTGCCAGCAGCGCGGAGGAAGGGCATGGCTACACCTTC. It is translated as CASSAEEGHGYTF.

The CDR3 DNA follows: TGCAGTGCTAGAGATTCGGGGCCCTTCAGCAATCAGCCCCAGCATTTT. Its protein is CSARDSGPFSNQPQHF. The J gene is TRBJ1-5, the V gene TRBV20-1; a weak D match, TRBD1 (5 bases). The germline V gene has CDR1 DFQATT and CDR2 SNEGSKA (reference sequence). Between the trimmed V and J ends, which lost 0 bases and 1 base, there was a span of 13 bases. The CDR3 consists of 16 residues.

This clonotype was seen repeatedly, ten times or more. The J gene is TRBJ2-5, the V gene TRBV20-1; 8 bases map to TRBD2. Germline values: CDR1 DFQATT, CDR2 SNEGSKA (reference sequence). This CDR3 contains 14 residues. The V gene end was trimmed by 3 bases and the J gene end by 5 bases; junction bases not matched to a gene: 8. In DNA, the CDR3 is TGCAGTGCTAGTGACGGGGGGGCGTCGGAGACCCAGTACTTC. Encoded protein: CSASDGGASETQYF.

The table lists this clonotype with a few counts. The rearrangement links TRBV27 to TRBJ1-5; possible D gene TRBD1, 6 bases. Trimming removed 6 bases at V and 4 bases at J, with 19 bases between. The CDR3 extends over 16 amino acids. Germline V CDR1 and CDR2: MNHEY, SMNVEV (reference sequence). CDR3 DNA: TGTGCCAGCAGACCAGATACAGGGCTAGGGAATCAGCCCCAGCATTTT. Protein: CASRPDTGLGNQPQHF.

On this clonotype itself: One end of the junction does not line up with germline, which may come from a read error. The chain recombines TRBV5-1 with TRBJ2-7, with 7 nucleotides matching TRBD1. The germline CDR1 and CDR2 sequences are SGHRS and YFSETQ. CDR3 length equals 13 residues. Here the CDR3 reads CARSPGQDYEQYF. CDR3 in DNA: TGCGCCCGCAGCCCCGGACAGGACTACGAGCAGTACTTC. Supplemented by reference TRBV5-1 and TRBJ2-7, the full variable domain reads KAGVTQTPRYLIKTRGQQVTLSCSPISGHRSVSWYQQTPGQGLQFLFEYFSETQRNKGNFPGRFSGRQFSNSRSEMNVSTLELGDSALYLCARSPGQDYEQYFGPGTRLTVT.

The chain links TRBV10-2 to TRBJ2-4; TRBD2 matches at 13 bases. The V gene end was trimmed by 3 bases and the J gene end by 7 bases; junction bases not matched to a gene: 3. Germline CDR1 and CDR2: WSHSY and SAAADI. The CDR3 is 15 amino acids. The CDR3 here is CASSELAGGPNIQYF. As DNA, the CDR3 is TGCGCCAGCAGTGAACTAGCGGGGGGGCCGAACATTCAGTACTTC.

This clonotype appeared many times. The V and J genes are TRBV7-2 and TRBJ1-3; a weak D match, TRBD1 (5 bases). Trimming stripped 1 base from V and 4 bases from J, with 5 bases between. CDR3 length: 13 amino acids. CDR1 is SGHTA, CDR2 FQGNSA, per germline. The CDR3 reads CASSLDRGNTIYF. CDR3 coding DNA: TGTGCCAGCAGCTTAGACAGGGGAAACACCATATATTTT.

The chain uses TRBV20-1 and TRBJ2-5; D tentatively fits TRBD1 or TRBD2 (5 bases each). V lost 0 bases, J lost 4 bases, and 21 bases lay in between. The germline V gene has CDR1 DFQATT and CDR2 SNEGSKA (reference sequence). The CDR3 has 17 residues. The CDR3 DNA reads TGCAGTGCTAGAGATTCTAATCCGGGGCCGAGGGTAGAGACCCAGTACTTC. Translated: CSARDSNPGPRVETQYF.

Many counts were recorded for this clonotype. This chain links TRBV5-8 with TRBJ1-6; D remains unclear. The germline V gene has CDR1 SGHTS and CDR2 YDEGEE. The length of the CDR3 is 15 residues. Trimming took 0 bases from V and 6 from J, leaving 10 bases between them. The CDR3 sequence is CASSLDGVRNSPLHF. In DNA form, the CDR3 reads TGTGCCAGCAGCTTGGATGGGGTCCGTAATTCACCCCTCCACTTT.

This clonotype was picked up many times. DNA of the CDR3: TGTGCCAGTAGTTCCCCTGGGCGGGCTCACAATGAGCAGTTCTTC. This translates into CASSSPGRAHNEQFF. V gene TRBV19 combines with J gene TRBJ2-1; D may be TRBD2 (5 bases). V lost 5 bases and J lost 5, with 16 bases in between. The CDR3 length is 15 residues. Germline V gene sequence: CDR1 LNHDA, CDR2 SQIVND (reference sequence).

The chain couples TRBV5-4 to TRBJ2-2; 7 bases fit TRBD1. Germline V gene data show CDR1 as SGHNT and CDR2 as YYREEE (reference sequence). V shed 5 bases, J shed 3 bases, and the junction held 10 bases outside the gene matches. CDR3 size: 16 residues. The DNA of the CDR3 is TGTGCCAGCAGAATCAGGACCCAGGGGGACACCGGGGAGCTGTTTTTT. Translated: CASRIRTQGDTGELFF.

This clonotype has ten or more counts. The chain joins TRBV27 to TRBJ2-6, with a weak D call TRBD2 (6 bases). There are 16 residues in the CDR3. Germline loops: CDR1 MNHEY, CDR2 SMNVEV (reference sequence). Trimming cost V 5 bases and J 1 base, with 12 bases left between them. CDR3 region: CASSRGISSGANVLTF. The CDR3 coding sequence is TGTGCCAGCAGTCGGGGGATCTCGTCTGGGGCCAACGTCCTGACTTTC.

Ten or more counts support this clonotype. This chain connects TRBV25-1 to TRBJ2-1; a weak D match, TRBD1 (6 bases). The CDR3 has 13 residues. The V end lost 7 bases, the J end lost 4 bases, and 11 bases lay between the germline ends. Germline loops: CDR1 MGHDK, CDR2 SYGVNS. CDR3 in DNA: TGTGCCAGCATGGCCAGGGGTTACAATGAGCAGTTCTTC. Translating gives CASMARGYNEQFF.